This T cell receptor beta chain stems from a study of blood T cell repertoires in COVID-19. In the study overall: In each case, the material was cDNA or gDNA derived from T cells, B-cell-depleted T cells, or PBMCs.

Germline values: CDR1 SQVTM, CDR2 ANQGSEA. The V gene lost 3 bases and the J gene lost 12 bases, with 27 bases spanning the gap. The CDR3 totals 16 residues. As handled by the study authors: How many nucleated cells were present was estimated from reference gene primer amplification. The assay was immunoSEQ multiplex PCR, and TCRdb's table has in-frame clones only and misses some. D and trimming were read from the DNA, whereas the V and J calls and clone size are those reported in that table. The profile covers about 190,000 clones, with 80% to 90% appearing a single time and under 3.5% taken by the ten largest.

The chain links TRBV29-1 to TRBJ2-1, with a possible D match to TRBD1 (6 bases). Sequencing was carried out using peripheral blood. This receptor was identified in a middle-aged man with active or convalescent COVID-19. The CDR3 sequence: CSVETTDSPAVGWQFF. CDR3 sequence (DNA): TGCAGCGTTGAGACTACGGACAGCCCCGCGGTGGGATGGCAGTTCTTC.